These T cell receptor beta chains were read from a single sample in a study of PD-L1 blockade in urothelial cancer. Libraries were prepared by immunoSEQ multiplex PCR; TCRdb keeps only in-frame clonotypes and omits some of them. This sample carries more than 80,000 clones, about 81% of them seen once, and the ten largest clones take over 7.5%. Source: PBMCs, taken around atezolizumab (anti-PD-L1) treatment. The receptors originated from an older man with urothelial cancer. CDR3s include the opening cysteine and the closing phenylalanine or tryptophan. A D gene is named only where the DNA matches it firmly. Rows may omit the clone size; those that give it use once, few, many or a size class.

j_gene: TRBJ2-6; v_gene: TRBV5-1; abundance: once; d_gene: NA; CDR3aa: CASSLGEPNVLTF; CDR3nt: TGCGCCAGCAGCTTGGGGGAGCCCAACGTCCTGACTTTC
j_gene: TRBJ1-2; v_gene: TRBV7-8; abundance: NA; d_gene: NA; CDR3aa: CASSPPGDYGYTF; CDR3nt: TGTGCCAGCAGCCCACCAGGGGACTATGGCTACACCTTC
j_gene: TRBJ2-5; v_gene: TRBV11-3; abundance: few; d_gene: NA; CDR3aa: CASSPTTQGTQYF; CDR3nt: TGTGCCAGCAGCCCTACTACCCAGGGGACCCAGTACTTC
j_gene: TRBJ2-5; v_gene: TRBV19; abundance: NA; d_gene: NA; CDR3aa: CASSMSGVQETQYF; CDR3nt: TGTGCCAGTAGTATGTCGGGGGTTCAAGAGACCCAGTACTTC
j_gene: TRBJ2-3; v_gene: TRBV4-1; abundance: NA; d_gene: NA; CDR3aa: CASSQGSPTSTDTQYF; CDR3nt: TGCGCCAGCAGCCAAGGAAGCCCCACTAGCACAGATACGCAGTATTTT
j_gene: TRBJ2-3; v_gene: TRBV11-3; abundance: NA; d_gene: NA; CDR3aa: CASSLSQDSTRTDTQYF; CDR3nt: TGTGCCAGCAGCTTATCCCAAGACTCAACCCGCACAGATACGCAGTATTTT
j_gene: TRBJ1-1; v_gene: TRBV6-1; abundance: NA; d_gene: TRBD1; CDR3aa: CASRPGQVNTEAFF; CDR3nt: TGTGCCAGCAGGCCGGGACAGGTGAACACTGAAGCTTTCTTT
j_gene: TRBJ2-1; v_gene: TRBV5-1; abundance: NA; d_gene: TRBD1; CDR3aa: CASSPGQGAEQFF; CDR3nt: TGCGCCAGCAGCCCAGGACAGGGAGCTGAGCAGTTCTTC
j_gene: TRBJ2-3; v_gene: TRBV6-1; abundance: NA; d_gene: TRBD2; CDR3aa: CASSEDGGGATDTQYF; CDR3nt: TGTGCCAGCAGTGAAGACGGCGGGGGGGCTACAGATACGCAGTATTTT
j_gene: TRBJ2-1; v_gene: TRBV7-2; abundance: NA; d_gene: TRBD2; CDR3aa: CASSPTSGNGNEQFF; CDR3nt: TGTGCCAGCAGCCCGACTAGCGGGAACGGCAATGAGCAGTTCTTC
j_gene: TRBJ1-1; v_gene: TRBV6-6; abundance: few; d_gene: TRBD1; CDR3aa: CASSPGQGTEAFF; CDR3nt: TGTGCCAGCAGCCCCGGACAGGGTACTGAAGCTTTCTTT
j_gene: TRBJ2-1; v_gene: TRBV11-2; abundance: once; d_gene: NA; CDR3aa: CASSSTSRVGGEQFF; CDR3nt: TGTGCCAGCAGCTCCACTTCGCGGGTGGGCGGAGAGCAGTTCTTC
j_gene: TRBJ1-1; v_gene: TRBV28; abundance: NA; d_gene: NA; CDR3aa: CASSFWGPPGAVNTEAFF; CDR3nt: TGTGCCAGCAGTTTTTGGGGGCCTCCGGGCGCCGTGAACACTGAAGCTTTCTTT
j_gene: TRBJ2-3; v_gene: TRBV10-1; abundance: NA; d_gene: NA; CDR3aa: CASSEGGTTDTQYF; CDR3nt: TGCGCCAGCAGTGAGGGCGGAACCACAGATACGCAGTATTTT
j_gene: TRBJ2-1; v_gene: TRBV19; abundance: NA; d_gene: NA; CDR3aa: CASSITPRTGSYNEQFF; CDR3nt: TGTGCCAGTAGTATCACCCCTCGGACGGGATCCTACAATGAGCAGTTCTTC
j_gene: TRBJ2-2; v_gene: TRBV12-5; abundance: NA; d_gene: NA; CDR3aa: CASGSGQAGTGELFF; CDR3nt: TGTGCTAGTGGTTCCGGCCAAGCCGGGACCGGGGAGCTGTTTTTT
j_gene: TRBJ2-3; v_gene: TRBV18; abundance: NA; d_gene: NA; CDR3aa: CASSPSDSGDFTDTQYF; CDR3nt: TGTGCCAGCTCACCATCGGATTCAGGGGATTTCACAGATACGCAGTATTTT
j_gene: TRBJ2-1; v_gene: TRBV15; abundance: NA; d_gene: NA; CDR3aa: CATSLEGPGDEQFF; CDR3nt: TGTGCCACCAGTTTAGAGGGGCCGGGGGATGAGCAGTTCTTC
j_gene: TRBJ2-1; v_gene: TRBV6-1; abundance: NA; d_gene: NA; CDR3aa: CASSEAGRGEFKKNEQFF; CDR3nt: TGTGCCAGCAGTGAAGCCGGCAGGGGGGAGTTTAAGAAAAATGAGCAGTTCTTC
j_gene: TRBJ2-7; v_gene: TRBV11-2; abundance: once; d_gene: TRBD2; CDR3aa: CASSLESGGAGSEQYF; CDR3nt: TGTGCCAGCAGCTTAGAAAGCGGGGGGGCCGGGTCCGAGCAGTACTTC
j_gene: TRBJ2-2; v_gene: TRBV7-3; abundance: NA; d_gene: TRBD2; CDR3aa: CASSLDSGGGFSGELFF; CDR3nt: TGTGCCAGCAGCTTAGACTCCGGGGGGGGTTTCAGCGGGGAGCTGTTTTTT
j_gene: TRBJ1-1; v_gene: TRBV5-5; abundance: once; d_gene: TRBD1; CDR3aa: CASSVIGTGNTEAFF; CDR3nt: TGTGCCAGCAGCGTGATCGGGACAGGGAACACTGAAGCTTTCTTT
j_gene: TRBJ2-3; v_gene: TRBV11-2; abundance: NA; d_gene: TRBD2; CDR3aa: CASSSGGADTQYF; CDR3nt: TGTGCCAGCAGCTCCGGGGGGGCAGATACGCAGTATTTT
j_gene: TRBJ2-5; v_gene: TRBV7-2; abundance: NA; d_gene: TRBD2; CDR3aa: CASSYSTSGLQETQYF; CDR3nt: TGTGCCAGCAGCTACTCGACTAGCGGCCTCCAAGAGACCCAGTACTTC
j_gene: TRBJ1-1; v_gene: TRBV7-8; abundance: NA; d_gene: TRBD1; CDR3aa: CASSLDGGGLTEAFF; CDR3nt: TGTGCCAGCAGCTTAGACGGAGGGGGCCTCACTGAAGCTTTCTTT
j_gene: TRBJ2-5; v_gene: TRBV5-4; abundance: NA; d_gene: TRBD2; CDR3aa: CASSSRLAGGYQETQYF; CDR3nt: TGTGCCAGCAGCTCCCGACTAGCGGGGGGGTACCAAGAGACCCAGTACTTC
j_gene: TRBJ1-5; v_gene: TRBV5-6; abundance: few; d_gene: TRBD1; CDR3aa: CASSWGQGMDQPQHF; CDR3nt: TGTGCCAGCAGCTGGGGACAGGGGATGGATCAGCCCCAGCATTTT
j_gene: TRBJ1-2; v_gene: TRBV11-2; abundance: NA; d_gene: TRBD1; CDR3aa: CASSLEGGAYYGYTF; CDR3nt: TGTGCCAGCAGCTTAGAAGGGGGCGCGTACTATGGCTACACCTTC